One sample yielded the 18 T cell receptor beta chains listed below, sequenced in a study of blood T cells in healthy people across ages. A J-beta primer mix and a sample-barcoded 5' primer were used in a second PCR of roughly 6 to 12 cycles. Each CDR3 protein gets one entry after TCRdb re-called the 5' RACE reads with MiXCR. This sample has roughly 2 million distinct CDR3 sequences; about 49% occur once, and the top ten carry over 2%. Sequenced sample: blood. These receptors all stem from a woman in her thirties or forties in good health.

CDR3: CASSPPKGRSEAFF. The CDR3 region has the DNA TGTGCCAGCAGCCCTCCTAAGGGGAGGTCTGAAGCTTTCTTT. The chain links TRBV6-5 to TRBJ1-1; perhaps TRBD1 as D (5 bases). Trimming shortened V by 6 bases and J by 6 bases, and 17 bases separated the two germline ends. This CDR3 spans 14 amino acids. The V gene's germline CDR1 is MNHEY and CDR2 SVGAGI.

This clonotype was detected a few times. V usage is TRBV29-1 and J usage is TRBJ2-7; 11 bases fit TRBD2. Germline CDR1 SQVTM, CDR2 ANQGSEA. CDR3 length: 13 amino acids. The trim removed 6 bases at V and 2 bases at J, leaving 3 bases unmatched. The CDR3, as DNA: TGCAGCGTGACTAGCGGGGAGGCCTACGAGCAGTACTTC. Protein: CSVTSGEAYEQYF.

The rearrangement links TRBV7-2 to TRBJ1-1; D call uncertain. The CDR3 has 14 residues. V lost 5 bases and J 0 bases, leaving 10 bases between the germline ends. CDR1 is SGHTA and CDR2 is FQGNSA in the germline V gene. The CDR3 sequence is CASSRQNVNTEAFF. DNA of the CDR3: TGTGCCAGCAGCCGCCAAAATGTGAACACTGAAGCTTTCTTT.

This chain joins TRBV7-9 and TRBJ2-1; D not certain. Germline V gives CDR1 SEHNR, CDR2 FQNEAQ (reference sequence). This CDR3 has 18 residues. V lost 5 bases and J 0 bases, leaving 20 bases between the germline ends. This chain's CDR3 is CASSPNTIARSSYNEQFF. Written as DNA, the CDR3 is TGTGCCAGCAGCCCCAACACTATAGCCCGGAGCTCCTACAATGAGCAGTTCTTC.

J is TRBJ2-7 and V is TRBV12-3 or TRBV12-4; D not certain. The J call may not be correct, given that the DNA end is closer to TRBJ2-5. The CDR3 has 13 amino acids. The CDR3 is CASSLRFGETQYF. CDR3 DNA: TGTGCCAGCAGTTTGAGGTTCGGAGAGACCCAGTACTTC.

The chain's CDR3 is CSARDPGQGMGVEKLFF. CDR3 sequence (DNA): TGCAGTGCTAGAGATCCGGGACAGGGGATGGGAGTTGAAAAACTGTTTTTT. J is TRBJ1-4 and V is TRBV20-1, with 10 bases identical to TRBD1. The CDR3 length is 17 residues. V lost 0 bases to trimming and J lost 7 bases; unmatched junction nucleotides: 11. Germline loops: CDR1 DFQATT, CDR2 SNEGSKA (reference sequence).

This clonotype was found a few times. The rearrangement joins TRBV6-2 or TRBV6-3 to TRBJ2-7; no firm D call. The V gene's germline CDR1 is MNHEY and CDR2 SVGEGT. V was pared by 2 bases and J by 2 bases, with 10 bases between. This CDR3 has 14 residues. The CDR3 loop is CASSYIGPPYEQYF. CDR3 bases: TGTGCCAGCAGTTACATAGGACCCCCCTACGAGCAGTACTTC.

This clonotype was seen at least ten times. The rearrangement uses TRBV20-1 and TRBJ2-5, with D uncertain. Germline V gives CDR1 DFQATT, CDR2 SNEGSKA (reference sequence). V was clipped by 3 bases and J by 5 bases, with 10 bases between them. The CDR3 consists of 12 residues. DNA of the CDR3: TGCAGTGCTAGGAGTGTGGGGGAGACCCAGTACTTC. This sequence encodes CSARSVGETQYF.

This clonotype was seen a handful of times. The chain employs TRBV5-5 and TRBJ2-5, with D perhaps TRBD1 (6 bases). V dropped 8 bases and J dropped 1 base, with 24 bases sitting between them. The germline V gene encodes CDR1 SGHKS and CDR2 YYEKEE (reference sequence). CDR3 size: 17 residues. The CDR3 reads CARKKADRKTCQETQYF. The CDR3 nucleotides are TGTGCCAGAAAAAAAGCAGACAGGAAAACTTGCCAAGAGACCCAGTACTTC.

This clonotype was detected only a few times. The rearrangement uses TRBV6-5 and TRBJ2-1; D possibly corresponds to TRBD1 (6 bases). CDR1 is MNHEY, CDR2 SVGAGI, per germline. Trimming stripped 4 bases from V and 5 bases from J, with 9 bases between. The CDR3 has 13 amino acids. CDR3 sequence (DNA): TGTGCCAGCAGTTGGGGGACAAACAATGAGCAGTTCTTC. It encodes CASSWGTNNEQFF.

This clonotype was seen ten or more times. The J gene is TRBJ2-7, the V gene TRBV12-3 or TRBV12-4; 8 bases line up with TRBD2. The CDR3 loop spans 13 amino acids. V shed 3 bases and J 5 bases; nucleotides not matched to a gene: 3. The CDR3: CASSFSGAHEQYF. The DNA of the CDR3 is TGTGCCAGCAGTTTTAGCGGGGCCCACGAGCAGTACTTC.

The rearrangement joins TRBV20-1 to TRBJ1-5; 12 nucleotides line up with TRBD1. Germline V gene sequence: CDR1 DFQATT, CDR2 SNEGSKA (reference sequence). CDR3 length: 16 amino acids. V dropped 5 bases and J dropped 6; count of bases not matched to a gene: 11. In nucleotides, the CDR3 is TGCAGTGCTTTTAGACCCGGGACAGGGGGCGGTCAGCCCCAGCATTTT. Protein sequence: CSAFRPGTGGGQPQHF.

The rearrangement uses TRBV6-5 and TRBJ2-5; TRBD2 agrees at 8 bases. The V gene's germline CDR1 is MNHEY and CDR2 SVGAGI. The V segment lost 5 bases and the J segment 13 bases; nucleotides outside the gene matches: 9. The CDR3 is 12 residues long. The chain's CDR3 is CASSTRTSLAYF. The CDR3 nucleotides are TGTGCCAGCAGTACCCGGACTAGCCTGGCGTACTTC.

This clonotype was counted only a few times. The gene calls are TRBV6-2 or TRBV6-3 and TRBJ2-7, with 9 bases matching TRBD1. The trim removed 7 bases at V and 3 bases at J, leaving 10 bases unmatched. CDR3 size: 15 residues. CDR1 is MNHEY, CDR2 SVGEGT, per germline. CDR3 sequence (DNA): TGTGCCAGCAACAACCCGGGACAGGGATACTACGAGCAGTACTTC. It translates to CASNNPGQGYYEQYF.

This clonotype was counted a few times. This chain links TRBV29-1 with TRBJ2-5; TRBD1 matches 10 bases. The germline CDR1 and CDR2 sequences are SQVTM and ANQGSEA. There are 14 residues in the CDR3. The ends lost 6 bases at V and 3 bases at J; junction bases unmatched: 7. CDR3 nucleotides: TGCAGCGTGAATCCGGGACAGGGGAAAGAGACCCAGTACTTC. As protein: CSVNPGQGKETQYF.

V is TRBV20-1 and J is TRBJ2-3, with 7 bases aligning to TRBD1. This CDR3 is built from 15 residues. Germline CDR1 is DFQATT and CDR2 is SNEGSKA (reference sequence). The trim removed 6 bases at V and 6 bases at J, leaving 15 bases unmatched. The CDR3 is CSARPGTAPPDTQYF. CDR3 nucleotide sequence: TGCAGTGCGAGACCCGGGACAGCTCCTCCCGATACGCAGTATTTT.

The chain is built from TRBV15 and TRBJ1-2; TRBD1 matches 8 bases. Germline CDR1 LNHNV, CDR2 YYDKDF (reference sequence). Trimming at V came to 1 base and at J to 4 bases, leaving 5 bases not matched to a gene. CDR3 size: 15 residues. DNA for the CDR3: TGTGCCACCAGCAGAGGCCGGACAGGGAGCTATGGCTACACCTTC. It encodes CATSRGRTGSYGYTF.

The chain links TRBV7-2 to TRBJ1-2; D ambiguous. The CDR3 contains 16 residues. Trimming removed 5 bases from V and 0 bases from J, with 16 bases in between. Per germline, CDR1 SGHTA and CDR2 FQGNSA. CDR3 in amino acids: CASSPIGPNPNYGYTF. CDR3 sequence (DNA): TGTGCCAGCAGCCCCATTGGTCCTAACCCTAACTATGGCTACACCTTC.